This T cell receptor beta chain was captured in a study of CD39 and CD103 CD8 tumor-infiltrating T cells. Study-level results: DP TIL clonotypes were rarely found in blood or uninvolved lymph node.

Germline assignment: CDR1 MNHEY and CDR2 SVGAGI. Trimming removed 5 bases from V and 5 bases from J, with 15 bases in between. The CDR3 length is 14 residues. This table comes from immunoSEQ multiplex PCR, and its TCRdb copy is limited to in-frame clones, with some not included. The table has more than 15,000 clones, 90% to 95% seen once. As for this clone: Its cognate antigen is unknown.

This clonotype originated in a human donor with head and neck squamous cell carcinoma. Sequencing was carried out using CD8+ T cells sorted from blood. Subset in this sample: total memory CD8 T cells (CD45RA-CCR7+/-) from blood or uninvolved lymph node. The chain carries TRBV6-5 and TRBJ2-5, with a weak D call TRBD1 (6 bases). CDR3 nucleotide sequence: TGTGCCAGCAGTGCAACAGGGTTGCGGGAGACCCAGTACTTC. This sequence encodes CASSATGLRETQYF.